The clone carrying this T cell receptor (beta chain) was counted ten times or more. Its antigen remains unidentified. There were only healthy Caucasians among the donors. TCRdb passed the 5' RACE reads through MiXCR, listing each CDR3 protein once. The sample has 300,000 to 350,000 distinct CDR3 sequences; 10% to 15% are singletons. Germline V gives CDR1 MDHEN, CDR2 SYDVKM. The V and J ends lost 2 bases and 2 bases respectively, with 19 bases between them. The length of the CDR3 is 17 residues. The sample is drawn from a study of identical twins. Study findings and constraints: These conclusions were based on statistical analysis (cross-sectional, not following the same donors). For monozygotic twins, models underestimated out-of-frame TCR alpha sharing. Out-of-frame beta chain sequences displayed weaker excess sharing between twins.

This sample also belongs to another study, concerning yellow fever vaccine responses in identical twins.

The genes are TRBV28 and TRBJ2-7; no firm D call. The TCR comes from a woman aged 18-29 years in good health. The sample comprised CD8+ T cells sorted from blood. The DNA for the CDR3 is TGTGCCAGCAGTTTAGCCGTTCCCCGGACGGAGACCTACGAGCAGTACTTC. Translated: CASSLAVPRTETYEQYF.